These 13 T cell receptor beta chains share one sample of origin, sequenced in a study of PD-1 blockade in classical Hodgkin lymphoma. Time point denoted: cycle 4 day 1 (C4D1), after more than 5 weeks of nivolumab. Every patient experienced relapse after autologous stem cell transplantation, and brentuximab vedotin exposure varied. Sequencing used immunoSEQ multiplex PCR; TCRdb keeps in-frame clones, though not all of them. The sample holds 26,000 or so clones; over 55% are singletons and the top ten take approximately 3.6%. Sequenced here: peripheral blood mononuclear cells (PBMCs), sampled before the fourth cycle of nivolumab. Receptors were obtained from a human donor with classical Hodgkin lymphoma.

The chain is built from TRBV28 and TRBJ1-5, with TRBD1 identical over 9 bases. Germline V lookup: CDR1 MDHEN, CDR2 SYDVKM. The CDR3 covers 14 residues. V trimming: 5 bases; J trimming: 10 bases; junction bases outside the gene matches: 9. CDR3 amino acids: CASSIRDRVGPQHF. DNA for the CDR3: TGTGCCAGCAGTATAAGGGACAGGGTAGGTCCCCAGCATTTT.

The chain recombines TRBV5-1 with TRBJ2-7; a weak D match, TRBD1 (5 bases). V was clipped by 4 bases and J by 9 bases, with 20 bases between them. The CDR3 is 14 residues long. Germline V gene data show CDR1 as SGHRS and CDR2 as YFSETQ. The CDR3 sequence: CASSPGTGELRQYF. DNA of the CDR3: TGCGCCAGCAGCCCCGGCACAGGAGAGCTGCGGCAGTACTTC.

The rearrangement links TRBV5-3 to TRBJ1-4; D remains unclear. TRBV5-3 is known as an ORF, though its function is uncertain. Trimming shortened V by 3 bases and J by 11 bases, and 11 bases separated the two germline ends. This CDR3 has 12 amino acids. The CDR3 region has the DNA TGTGCCAGAAGCTGCCGGGGTCCGAAACTGTTTTTT. Protein: CARSCRGPKLFF.

This chain uses TRBV10-2 with TRBJ2-2; the D gene could be TRBD1 or TRBD2 (5 bases each). The CDR3 length is 13 residues. Trimming stripped 4 bases from V and 8 bases from J, with 11 bases between. From germline, CDR1 is WSHSY and CDR2 SAAADI. This chain's CDR3 is CASSAPGLGELFF. Here the CDR3 DNA reads TGCGCCAGCAGTGCACCGGGGCTTGGGGAGCTGTTTTTT.

This chain uses TRBV7-3 with TRBJ2-5, with 9 positions matching TRBD2. V was clipped by 2 bases and J by 4 bases; unmatched bases: 8. The germline V gene has CDR1 SGHTA and CDR2 FQGTGA. The CDR3 extends over 16 amino acids. CDR3 sequence: CASSLLAGGPIETQYF. Here the CDR3 DNA reads TGTGCCAGCAGCTTACTCGCGGGAGGGCCCATAGAGACCCAGTACTTC. Full variable domain (outside the CDR3, taken from reference TRBV7-3 and TRBJ2-5): GAGVSQTPSNKVTEKGKYVELRCDPISGHTALYWYRQSLGQGPEFLIYFQGTGAADDSGLPNDRFFAVRPEGSVSTLKIQRTERGDSAVYLCASSLLAGGPIETQYFGPGTRLLVL.

The chain recombines TRBV6-5 with TRBJ1-1; 8 bases are a match to TRBD1. CDR1 and CDR2 from the germline V gene are MNHEY and SVGAGI. The length of the CDR3 is 13 residues. The ends lost 6 bases at V and 4 bases at J; junction bases unmatched: 4. Written as DNA, the CDR3 is TGTGCCAGCAGAATCACAGGGGGCACTGAAGCTTTCTTT. This translates into CASRITGGTEAFF.

The chain joins TRBV13 to TRBJ2-1, with TRBD2 matching over 12 bases. CDR3 length: 15 residues. Germline V gene sequence: CDR1 PRHDT, CDR2 FYEKMQ (reference sequence). After removal of 5 bases from V and 2 bases from J, the junction contained 1 base not matched to a gene. The CDR3 DNA sequence: TGTGCCAGCAGCCTAGCGGGAGGGCCCTACAATGAGCAGTTCTTC. This gives the protein CASSLAGGPYNEQFF.

The chain links TRBV10-3 to TRBJ1-1, with D possibly being TRBD1 (5 bases). Germline assignment: CDR1 ENHRY and CDR2 SYGVKD. CDR3 length: 14 amino acids. Trimming stripped 3 bases from V and 5 bases from J, with 13 bases between. CDR3 DNA: TGTGCCATCAGTGACAGGGTTAGTAGGACTGAAGCTTTCTTT. It translates to CAISDRVSRTEAFF.

The chain combines TRBV5-1 with TRBJ2-5, with unresolved D. This CDR3 contains 12 residues. Germline V gives CDR1 SGHRS, CDR2 YFSETQ. V lost 4 bases, J lost 2 bases, and 6 bases lay in between. CDR3: CASSPTQETQYF. The CDR3 coding sequence is TGCGCCAGCAGCCCTACTCAAGAGACCCAGTACTTC.

The chain carries TRBV19 and TRBJ2-3; 11 bases match TRBD2. V was pared by 7 bases and J by 0 bases, with 3 bases of the junction left unmatched. The germline V gene has CDR1 LNHDA and CDR2 SQIVND (reference sequence). CDR3 length equals 15 residues. DNA for the CDR3: TGTGCCAGTACCGGGACTAGCGGTAGCACAGATACGCAGTATTTT. It yields the protein CASTGTSGSTDTQYF.

V usage is TRBV10-3 and J usage is TRBJ1-2; D is unresolved. This CDR3 comprises 14 residues. V shed 3 bases and J shed 2 bases, with 10 bases lying between them. Germline V gene data show CDR1 as ENHRY and CDR2 as SYGVKD. The CDR3 DNA follows: TGTGCCATCAGTGAACAGCTTCAAAACTATGGCTACACCTTC. This codes for CAISEQLQNYGYTF.

The chain couples TRBV11-2 to TRBJ2-7; TRBD2 agrees at 7 bases. In germline, CDR1 is SGHAT, CDR2 FQNNGV. The CDR3 covers 16 residues. Trimming at V came to 0 bases and at J to 3 bases, leaving 8 bases not matched to a gene. The CDR3 loop is CASSLDSPGTIYEQYF. In nucleotides, the CDR3 is TGTGCCAGCAGCTTAGATTCCCCCGGGACTATCTACGAGCAGTACTTC.

The V and J genes are TRBV9 and TRBJ2-3, with a possible D match to TRBD1 (6 bases). This CDR3 region has 15 residues. Germline CDR1 reads SGDLS; CDR2 reads YYNGEE. The V and J ends lost 2 bases and 0 bases respectively, with 10 bases between them. The CDR3 DNA follows: TGTGCCAGCAGCGTGCGACAGGCTAGCACAGATACGCAGTATTTT. This encodes CASSVRQASTDTQYF.